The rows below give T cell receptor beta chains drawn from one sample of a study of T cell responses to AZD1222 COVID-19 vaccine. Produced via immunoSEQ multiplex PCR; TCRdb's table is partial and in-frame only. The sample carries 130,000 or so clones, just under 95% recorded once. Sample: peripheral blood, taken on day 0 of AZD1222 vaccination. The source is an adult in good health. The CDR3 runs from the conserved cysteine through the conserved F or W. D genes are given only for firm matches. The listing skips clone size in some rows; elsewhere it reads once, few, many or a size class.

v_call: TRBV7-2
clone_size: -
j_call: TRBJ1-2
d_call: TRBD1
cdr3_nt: TGTGCCAGCAGCTATACTCCGGGACAGGGTTCTGGCTACACCTTC
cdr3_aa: CASSYTPGQGSGYTF

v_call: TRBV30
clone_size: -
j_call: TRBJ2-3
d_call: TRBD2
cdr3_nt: TGTGCCTATTCCAGGACTAGCGGAAACACAGATACGCAGTATTTT
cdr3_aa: CAYSRTSGNTDTQYF

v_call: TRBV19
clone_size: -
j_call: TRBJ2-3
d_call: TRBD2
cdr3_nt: TGTGCCAGTAGTTGGGCAGCGGGAGACACAGATACGCAGTATTTT
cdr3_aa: CASSWAAGDTDTQYF

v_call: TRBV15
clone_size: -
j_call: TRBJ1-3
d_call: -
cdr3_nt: TGTGCCACCAGCCCAAGAACACCAAGCTCTGGAAACACCATATATTTT
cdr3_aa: CATSPRTPSSGNTIYF

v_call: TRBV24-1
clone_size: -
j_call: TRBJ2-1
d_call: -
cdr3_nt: TGTGCCACCAGTCCCACTTACCTCTACAATGAGCAGTTCTTC
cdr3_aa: CATSPTYLYNEQFF

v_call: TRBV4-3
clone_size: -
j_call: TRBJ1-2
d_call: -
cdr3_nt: TGCGCCAGCAGCCAAGGTCACAACCCCTACTTAGGCTACACCTTC
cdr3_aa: CASSQGHNPYLGYTF

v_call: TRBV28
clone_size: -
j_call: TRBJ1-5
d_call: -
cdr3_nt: TGTGCCAGCAGTGGCCTCGGGGAGTTGACGCCCCAGCATTTT
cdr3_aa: CASSGLGELTPQHF

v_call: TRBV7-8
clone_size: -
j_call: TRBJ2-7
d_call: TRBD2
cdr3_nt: TGTGCCGCGGGGGAAACCTACGAGCAGTACTTC
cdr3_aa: CAAGETYEQYF

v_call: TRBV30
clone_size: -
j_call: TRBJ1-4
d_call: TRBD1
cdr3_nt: TGTGCCTGGTGCCTCGGACAGGCAACTAATGAAAAACTGTTTTTT
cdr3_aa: CAWCLGQATNEKLFF

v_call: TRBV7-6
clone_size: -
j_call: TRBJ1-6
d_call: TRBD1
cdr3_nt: TGTGCCAGCAGCGACCGCTACAGGGGTCCTAATTCACCCCTCCACTTT
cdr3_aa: CASSDRYRGPNSPLHF

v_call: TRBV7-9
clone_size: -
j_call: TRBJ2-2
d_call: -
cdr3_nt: TGTGCCAGCAGCCCTAGAGGGTCCCCTTCCGGGGAGCTGTTTTTT
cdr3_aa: CASSPRGSPSGELFF

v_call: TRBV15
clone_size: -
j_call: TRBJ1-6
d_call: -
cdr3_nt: TGTGCCACCAGCAGAGATGCGTATTCACCCCTCCACTTT
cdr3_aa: CATSRDAYSPLHF

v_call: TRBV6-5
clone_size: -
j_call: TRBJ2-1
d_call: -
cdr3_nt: TGTGCCAGCACTATGGGACCCGCGGCGCCGGGTGAGCAGTTCTTC
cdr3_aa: CASTMGPAAPGEQFF

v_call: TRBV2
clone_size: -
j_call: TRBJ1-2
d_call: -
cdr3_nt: TGTGCCAGCAGTGCCGAACAGGAATGGATCTATGGCTACACCTTC
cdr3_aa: CASSAEQEWIYGYTF

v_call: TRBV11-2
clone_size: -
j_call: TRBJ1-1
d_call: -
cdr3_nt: TGTGCCAGCAGCATCCCTAAAGCCGAAGCTTTCTTT
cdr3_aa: CASSIPKAEAFF

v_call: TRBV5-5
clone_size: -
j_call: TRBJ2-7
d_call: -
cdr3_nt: TGTGCCAGCAGCTTGAGAGACAGCTACGAGCAGTACTTC
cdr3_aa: CASSLRDSYEQYF

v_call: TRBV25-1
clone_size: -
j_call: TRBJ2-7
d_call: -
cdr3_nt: TGTGCCAGCAGTCTGAATACCGAGCAGTACTTC
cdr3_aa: CASSLNTEQYF

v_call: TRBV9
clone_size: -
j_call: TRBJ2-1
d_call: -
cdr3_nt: TGTGCCAGCAGCGTAGGGGAAGCGGCGATCGCAAATGAGCAGTTCTTC
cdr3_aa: CASSVGEAAIANEQFF

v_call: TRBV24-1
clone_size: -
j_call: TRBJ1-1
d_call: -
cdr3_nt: TGTGCCACCAGTGACCGGACTTCAGAAGCTTTCTTT
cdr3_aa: CATSDRTSEAFF

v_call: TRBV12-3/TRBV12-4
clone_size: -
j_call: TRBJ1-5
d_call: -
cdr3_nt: TGTGCCAGCAGTTTAGGCAGGCCGCAGCCCCAGCATTTT
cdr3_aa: CASSLGRPQPQHF

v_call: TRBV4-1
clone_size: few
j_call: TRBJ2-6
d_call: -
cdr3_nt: TGCGCCAGCAGCCAAAGGGGGGAGGGTTTTCCTGGGGCCAACGTCCTGACTTTC
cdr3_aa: CASSQRGEGFPGANVLTF

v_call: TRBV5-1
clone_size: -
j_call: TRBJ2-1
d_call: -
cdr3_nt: TGCGCCAGCGGTAAAGTAGAATCCAATGAGCAGTTCTTC
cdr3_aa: CASGKVESNEQFF

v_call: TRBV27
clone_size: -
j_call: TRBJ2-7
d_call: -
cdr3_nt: TGTGCCAGCAGTTCACTAGGAGTTAGAGACGAGCAGTACTTC
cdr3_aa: CASSSLGVRDEQYF

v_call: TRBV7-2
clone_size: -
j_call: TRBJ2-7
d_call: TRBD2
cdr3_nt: TGTGCCAGCAGCTTAGGTAGCGGGAGATACGAGCAGTACTTC
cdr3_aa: CASSLGSGRYEQYF

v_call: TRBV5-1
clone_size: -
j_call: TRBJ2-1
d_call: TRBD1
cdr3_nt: TGCGCCAGCAGCAGACAGGGTACTGAGCAGTTCTTC
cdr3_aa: CASSRQGTEQFF

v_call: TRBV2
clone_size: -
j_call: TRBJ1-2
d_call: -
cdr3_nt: TGTGCCAGCAGTGAAGGCGGCGCTAACTATGGCTACACCTTC
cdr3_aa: CASSEGGANYGYTF

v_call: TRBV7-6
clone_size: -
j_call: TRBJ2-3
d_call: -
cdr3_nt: TGTGCCAGCAGCCCCACCGTCGCTCTGGGCAGGGGATTAGCAGATACGCAGTATTTT
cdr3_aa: CASSPTVALGRGLADTQYF

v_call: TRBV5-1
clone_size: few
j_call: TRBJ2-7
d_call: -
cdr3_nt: TGCGCCAGCAGCTACCCAGGGACACCCTACGAGCAGTACTTC
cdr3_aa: CASSYPGTPYEQYF

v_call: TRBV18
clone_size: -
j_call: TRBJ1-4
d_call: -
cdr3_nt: TGTGCCAGCTCACCTACAAGAACGAATGAAAAACTGTTTTTT
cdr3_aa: CASSPTRTNEKLFF

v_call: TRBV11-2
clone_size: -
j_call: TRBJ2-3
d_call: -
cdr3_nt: TGTGCCAGCAGATCTACATGGGGGGCCGATACGCAGTATTTT
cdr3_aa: CASRSTWGADTQYF

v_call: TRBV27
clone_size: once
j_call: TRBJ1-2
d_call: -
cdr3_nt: TGTGCCAGCAGACTCACAGGAGTGGAGGGCTACACCTTC
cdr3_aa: CASRLTGVEGYTF

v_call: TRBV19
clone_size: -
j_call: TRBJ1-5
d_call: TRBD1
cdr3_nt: TGTGCCAGTAGTATGGGCCAGGGGGCCAATCAGCCCCAGCATTTT
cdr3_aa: CASSMGQGANQPQHF